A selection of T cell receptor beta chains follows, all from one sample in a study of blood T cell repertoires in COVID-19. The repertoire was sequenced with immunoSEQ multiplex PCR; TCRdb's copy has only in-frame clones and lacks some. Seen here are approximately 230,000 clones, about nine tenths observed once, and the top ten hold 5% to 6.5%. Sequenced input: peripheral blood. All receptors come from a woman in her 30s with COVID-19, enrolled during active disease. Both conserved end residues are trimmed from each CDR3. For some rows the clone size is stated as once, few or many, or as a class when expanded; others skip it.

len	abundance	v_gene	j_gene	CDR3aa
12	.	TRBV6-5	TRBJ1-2	ASSRGTGGGGYT
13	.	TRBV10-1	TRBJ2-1	ATGLAGGTYNEQF
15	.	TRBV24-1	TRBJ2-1	ATSSERQGSSYNEQF
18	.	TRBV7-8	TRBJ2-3	ASSLDGLAGGYGGTDTQY
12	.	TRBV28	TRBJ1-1	ASSLHQVTSEAF
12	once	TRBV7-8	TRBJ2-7	ASSFQGSSYEQY
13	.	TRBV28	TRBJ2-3	ASSLGDTRTDTQY
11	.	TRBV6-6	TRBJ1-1	ASRIDMNTEAF
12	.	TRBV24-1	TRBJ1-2	ATSDFSRADGYT
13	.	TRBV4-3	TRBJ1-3	ASSQDSQSVNTIY
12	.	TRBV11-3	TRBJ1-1	ASSHDRSVTEAF
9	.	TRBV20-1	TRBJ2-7	SAREWEEQY
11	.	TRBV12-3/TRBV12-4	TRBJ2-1	ASSWQGVREQF
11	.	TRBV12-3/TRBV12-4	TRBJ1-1	ASSLRETGRAF
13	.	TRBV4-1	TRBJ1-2	ASSQEAPINYGYT
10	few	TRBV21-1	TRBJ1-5	ASTLSNQPQH
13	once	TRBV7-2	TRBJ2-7	ASSSPGLALYEQY
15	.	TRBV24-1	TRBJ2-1	ATSATQLAGTYNEQF
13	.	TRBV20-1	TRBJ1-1	SASPFSPGGNEAF
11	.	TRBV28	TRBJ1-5	ASWTGSNQPQH
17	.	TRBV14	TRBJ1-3	ASSRRHDSLGKRGNTIY
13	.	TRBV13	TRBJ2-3	ASSLRGASTDTQY
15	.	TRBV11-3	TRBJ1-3	ASSFGGTGGFGNTIY
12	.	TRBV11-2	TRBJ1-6	ASSLQRVNSPLH
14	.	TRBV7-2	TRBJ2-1	ASSSLLAGAHNEQF
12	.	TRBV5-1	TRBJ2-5	ASSGTLAEETQY
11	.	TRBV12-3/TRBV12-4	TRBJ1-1	ASSETVNTEAF
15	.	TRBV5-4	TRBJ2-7	ASSLALAGAISYEQY
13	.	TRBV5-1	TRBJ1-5	ASSLFGDSNQPQH
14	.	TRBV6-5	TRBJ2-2	ASSYGLAGHTGELF
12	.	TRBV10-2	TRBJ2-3	ASSEERAADTQY
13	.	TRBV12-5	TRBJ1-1	ASGLVRREPLEAF
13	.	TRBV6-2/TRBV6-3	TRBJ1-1	ASSYSTESNTEAF
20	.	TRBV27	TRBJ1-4	ASSLSRFGQGPGWAIDEKLF
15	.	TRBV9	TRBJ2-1	ASSVVGASGSYNEQF
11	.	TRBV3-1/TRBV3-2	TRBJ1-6	ASSQEGEARAT
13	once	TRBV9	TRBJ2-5	ARPNLAGAPETQY